The 25 T cell receptor beta chains below all came from one sample that was sequenced in a study of T cells after yellow fever vaccination. TCRdb ran MiXCR on the 5' RACE reads and lists one entry per CDR3 protein. This table has 550,000 or so distinct CDR3 sequences, about 19% appearing once. Material: PBMCs, obtained 15 days after the yellow fever booster vaccination. Receptors were obtained from a young man who received the YFV17D yellow fever vaccine.

This clonotype was recorded a few times. This chain links TRBV10-3 with TRBJ2-1, with D tentatively TRBD2 (6 bases). The V gene's germline CDR1 is ENHRY and CDR2 SYGVKD. The CDR3 runs 15 residues. The ends were cut back, 5 bases at V and 0 bases at J, with 11 bases in the middle. The CDR3 nucleotides read TGTGCCATCAGTCCTAGCGATAGCTCCTACAATGAGCAGTTCTTC. Translated, it gives CAISPSDSSYNEQFF.

There are a few counts of this clonotype. The chain is built from TRBV20-1 and TRBJ2-7, with D perhaps matching TRBD1 or TRBD2 (5 bases each). Per the germline V gene, CDR1 is DFQATT and CDR2 is SNEGSKA (reference sequence). The germline V and J ends were trimmed by 5 bases and 2 bases, with 16 bases remaining between them. This CDR3 region has 14 residues. Written as DNA, the CDR3 is TGCAGTGCTGGGGCGGCAGGGAGTACCTACGAGCAGTACTTC. Its translation: CSAGAAGSTYEQYF.

The CDR3 bases are TGTGCCACCGGGGGTATAGATACGCAGTATTTT. It yields the protein CATGGIDTQYF. The J gene is TRBJ2-3, the V gene TRBV12-3 or TRBV12-4; possibly TRBD2 for D (6 bases). The CDR3 covers 11 residues. The V end lost 10 bases, the J end lost 5 bases, and 10 bases lay between the germline ends.

This sequence joins TRBV20-1 and TRBJ2-5; D is possibly TRBD1 (6 bases). CDR1 and CDR2 (germline): DFQATT, SNEGSKA (reference sequence). The CDR3 runs to 14 residues. The V end was cut by 1 base, the J end by 4 bases, with 13 bases between. The chain's CDR3 is CSARGPTGTETQYF. In DNA form, the CDR3 reads TGCAGTGCTAGAGGCCCGACAGGAACAGAGACCCAGTACTTC.

This clonotype was seen at least ten times. The V call is TRBV5-1, the J call TRBJ2-7, with D perhaps matching TRBD1 or TRBD2 (5 bases each). CDR3 length: 13 residues. V was cut by 3 bases and J by 0 bases, with 7 bases left in between. The germline CDR1 and CDR2 sequences are SGHRS and YFSETQ. CDR3 sequence reads: CASSYGASYEQYF. DNA for the CDR3: TGCGCCAGCAGCTACGGGGCCTCCTACGAGCAGTACTTC.

This clonotype occurred many times. V usage is TRBV10-1 and J usage is TRBJ2-1, with a tentative D call TRBD2 (6 bases). V shed 6 bases and J shed 7 bases, with 16 bases lying between them. This CDR3 comprises 14 residues. In germline, CDR1 is WNHNN, CDR2 SYGVQD (reference sequence). CDR3 in DNA: TGCGCCAGCAGCTCGGGAGAAATTAGTAATGAGCAGTTCTTC. It is translated as CASSSGEISNEQFF.

This chain links TRBV3-1 with TRBJ1-4; D gene uncertain. CDR3 length: 14 amino acids. The ends were cut back, 5 bases at V and 4 bases at J, with 11 bases in the middle. Germline V gene data show CDR1 as LGHDT and CDR2 as YNNKEL (reference sequence). CDR3 DNA: TGTGCCAGCAGCAAAAGCACTTATAATGAAAAACTGTTTTTT. It translates to CASSKSTYNEKLFF. The entire variable domain, with the rest obtained from reference TRBV3-1 and TRBJ1-4, is as follows: DTAVSQTPKYLVTQMGNDKSIKCEQNLGHDTMYWYKQDSKKFLKIMFSYNNKELIINETVPNRFSPKSPDKAHLNLHINSLELGDSAVYFCASSKSTYNEKLFFGSGTQLSVL.

The chain combines TRBV6-1 with TRBJ2-7; D might be TRBD1 (6 bases). This CDR3 contains 15 residues. CDR1 is MNHNS, CDR2 SASEGT, per germline. V lost 8 bases and J lost 3, with 20 bases in between. The CDR3 DNA reads TGTGCCAGCCTAGCTGGGGGCGCATCCCGCTACGAGCAGTACTTC. Protein: CASLAGGASRYEQYF.

The V gene is TRBV5-1, the J gene TRBJ2-3, with TRBD2 as a possible D gene (5 bases). The CDR3 spans 15 residues. The V end lost 0 bases, the J end lost 2 bases, and 10 bases lay between the germline ends. Germline loops: CDR1 SGHRS, CDR2 YFSETQ. The CDR3 bases are TGCGCCAGCAGCTTGGCCGCTAGCTTCACAGATACGCAGTATTTT. It is translated as CASSLAASFTDTQYF.

This clonotype was detected many times. V is TRBV29-1 and J is TRBJ2-7; possible D gene TRBD1, 6 bases. Germline V gene sequence: CDR1 SQVTM, CDR2 ANQGSEA. This CDR3 contains 13 residues. Trimming pared 7 bases from V and 4 bases from J, leaving 17 bases between. The CDR3 protein is CSALPGVGYEQYF. DNA of the CDR3: TGCAGCGCTTTACCAGGGGTCGGGTACGAGCAGTACTTC.

This chain links TRBV6-1 with TRBJ2-5; tentatively, D is TRBD2 (5 bases). V lost 8 bases to trimming and J lost 4 bases, with 14 bases between them. Germline assignment: CDR1 MNHNS and CDR2 SASEGT. This CDR3 is built from 13 residues. The CDR3 is CASREGFRETQYF. The CDR3 DNA follows: TGTGCCAGCCGGGAAGGGTTTCGAGAGACCCAGTACTTC.

Only a few counts were recorded for this clonotype. The chain is built from TRBV6-5 and TRBJ2-7, with D hard to call. Germline CDR1 is MNHEY and CDR2 is SVGAGI. The CDR3 is 14 residues long. Trimming stripped 4 bases from V and 1 base from J, with 11 bases between. In nucleotides, the CDR3 is TGTGCCAGCAGTTCTTTGGCCTCTTCCTACGAGCAGTACTTC. It translates to CASSSLASSYEQYF.

The CDR3 protein is CASSHSGAIAKNIQYF. CDR3 bases: TGCGCCAGCAGCCACTCAGGCGCAATAGCCAAAAACATTCAGTACTTC. The V call is TRBV4-3, the J call TRBJ2-4; D call uncertain. Germline V lookup: CDR1 LGHNA, CDR2 YSLEER. There are 16 residues in the CDR3. V lost 3 bases to trimming and J lost 0 bases, with 12 bases between them.

In its sample, this clonotype was seen a few times. The chain employs TRBV28 and TRBJ2-4, with TRBD2 matching over 7 bases. CDR3 size: 15 residues. With V trimmed by 2 bases and J by 1 base, 2 bases remained unmatched. CDR1 and CDR2 from the germline V gene are MDHEN and SYDVKM. CDR3 coding DNA: TGTGCCAGCAGTTTAGGACTAGGGGCCAAAAACATTCAGTACTTC. Translating gives CASSLGLGAKNIQYF.

The V gene is TRBV18, the J gene TRBJ2-1, with a weak D call TRBD1 (6 bases). The CDR3 length is 15 residues. V was pared by 3 bases and J by 5 bases, with 14 bases between. CDR1 KGHSH and CDR2 LQKENI come from the germline V gene. CDR3 DNA: TGTGCCAGCTCACCCCCGGGACACCTTGACAATGAGCAGTTCTTC. As protein: CASSPPGHLDNEQFF.

The CDR3 coding sequence is TGCAGTGCCTTTCGCGGGAGGGCCCTCGGTGAGCAGTTCTTC. Translating gives CSAFRGRALGEQFF. This sequence joins TRBV20-1 and TRBJ2-1; 9 bases align to TRBD2. The CDR3 is 14 residues long. Per germline, CDR1 DFQATT and CDR2 SNEGSKA (reference sequence). The junction had 12 bases not matched to a gene; V was cut back by 6 bases and J by 9 bases.

The V gene is TRBV20-1, the J gene TRBJ2-7; D is uncertain. Germline loops: CDR1 DFQATT, CDR2 SNEGSKA (reference sequence). V was clipped by 3 bases and J by 2 bases, with 5 bases between them. CDR3 length: 11 amino acids. This CDR3 is CSASSAYEQYF. The DNA of the CDR3 is TGCAGTGCTAGTTCGGCCTACGAGCAGTACTTC.

The rearrangement uses TRBV9 and TRBJ2-7; TRBD1 might be the D (5 bases). Trimming pared 0 bases from V and 2 bases from J, leaving 9 bases between. The germline V gene encodes CDR1 SGDLS and CDR2 YYNGEE. The CDR3 totals 14 residues. CDR3 bases: TGTGCCAGCAGCGTAGGACAGTTCCCCTACGAGCAGTACTTC. Its protein product is CASSVGQFPYEQYF.

The chain combines TRBV15 with TRBJ2-3, with a possible D match to TRBD1 (9 bases). The V and J ends lost 1 base and 6 bases respectively, with 26 bases between them. Germline V gene data show CDR1 as LNHNV and CDR2 as YYDKDF (reference sequence). The CDR3 extends over 19 amino acids. The CDR3 is CATSRAPGQGLAGSDTQYF. The DNA for the CDR3 is TGTGCCACCAGCAGAGCCCCGGGACAGGGATTAGCGGGATCGGATACGCAGTATTTT.

This clonotype has a count of ten or more. The chain carries TRBV5-1 and TRBJ2-5, with a possible D match to TRBD1 (6 bases). Germline-derived CDR1 and CDR2 are SGHRS and YFSETQ. Trimming shortened V by 4 bases and J by 3 bases, and 7 bases separated the two germline ends. This CDR3 contains 12 residues. This chain's CDR3 is CASSRTEETQYF. The CDR3 DNA reads as TGCGCCAGCAGCCGGACAGAAGAGACCCAGTACTTC.

The chain employs TRBV11-2 and TRBJ2-7, with 10 nucleotides matching TRBD1. With V trimmed by 5 bases and J by 5 bases, 12 bases remained unmatched. CDR1 is SGHAT, CDR2 FQNNGV, per germline. The CDR3 has 16 amino acids. CDR3 nucleotide sequence: TGTGCCAGCAGCCCTTTCTCGACAGGGGGCATAAACGAGCAGTACTTC. Translation gives CASSPFSTGGINEQYF.

The CDR3 sequence: CATSQMMQGGTDTQYF. The CDR3 nucleotides are TGTGCCACGTCCCAAATGATGCAGGGAGGGACAGATACGCAGTATTTT. The V call is TRBV27, the J call TRBJ2-3; 7 nucleotides line up with TRBD2. V trimming: 10 bases; J trimming: 3 bases; junction bases outside the gene matches: 16. CDR3 length: 16 amino acids. The V gene's germline CDR1 is MNHEY and CDR2 SMNVEV (reference sequence).

CDR3 bases: TGTGCCAGCAGAGTTTCCCATGAGCAGTTCTTC. Translating it yields CASRVSHEQFF. The chain employs TRBV7-2 and TRBJ2-1; D gene ambiguous. With 6 bases removed from V and 8 bases from J, the gap between germline ends came to 8 bases. From germline, CDR1 is SGHTA and CDR2 FQGNSA. The CDR3 has 11 residues.

This clonotype was seen a few times. The chain combines TRBV12-3 or TRBV12-4 with TRBJ2-3; weak D call: TRBD2 (7 bases). Trimming left V 5 bases short and J 2 bases short, with 17 bases between. The CDR3 covers 16 residues. Here the CDR3 reads CASSTKQGGDTDTQYF. The CDR3 DNA reads TGTGCCAGCAGTACTAAACAGGGAGGGGACACAGATACGCAGTATTTT.

This clonotype was counted only a few times. The chain combines TRBV7-9 with TRBJ1-1; weak D call: TRBD1 (6 bases). Trimming took off 4 bases at V and 5 bases at J, with 17 bases between the two ends. There are 15 residues in the CDR3. Germline loops: CDR1 SEHNR, CDR2 FQNEAQ (reference sequence). CDR3 DNA sequence: TGTGCCAGCAGCTCCGGGACAAGTAGAACGACTGAAGCTTTCTTT. This codes for CASSSGTSRTTEAFF.